This TCR beta chain was sequenced during a study of PD-L1 blockade in urothelial cancer. Each PCR received spiked synthetic TCR analog templates. TCRdb's table, derived via immunoSEQ multiplex PCR, lists solely in-frame clones and lacks some. The repertoire includes fewer than 90,000 clones, less than 95% of them detected once, and more than 0.85% sits in the top ten. The study, taken as a whole, reports: For durable-benefit patients, tumor-associated blood clones expanded more at 3 weeks. Better survival was predicted by below-median pretreatment blood TCR clonality.

The germline V gene has CDR1 MDHEN and CDR2 SYDVKM. V dropped 5 bases and J dropped 4 bases, with 14 bases sitting between them. The CDR3 covers 14 residues. In regard to this clone: The antigen remains undetermined.

The time point is: peripheral blood 6 weeks after treatment start. The diagnosis in patients was locally advanced or metastatic urothelial carcinoma. The sample here was PBMCs, taken around atezolizumab (anti-PD-L1) treatment. The clonotype originates from a woman older than 75 with urothelial cancer. V and J are TRBV28 and TRBJ1-2, with a weak D call TRBD1 (6 bases). In nucleotides, the CDR3 is TGTGCCAGCAGTCGTGACAGGAGGTCCTATGGCTACACCTTC. Its translation: CASSRDRRSYGYTF.